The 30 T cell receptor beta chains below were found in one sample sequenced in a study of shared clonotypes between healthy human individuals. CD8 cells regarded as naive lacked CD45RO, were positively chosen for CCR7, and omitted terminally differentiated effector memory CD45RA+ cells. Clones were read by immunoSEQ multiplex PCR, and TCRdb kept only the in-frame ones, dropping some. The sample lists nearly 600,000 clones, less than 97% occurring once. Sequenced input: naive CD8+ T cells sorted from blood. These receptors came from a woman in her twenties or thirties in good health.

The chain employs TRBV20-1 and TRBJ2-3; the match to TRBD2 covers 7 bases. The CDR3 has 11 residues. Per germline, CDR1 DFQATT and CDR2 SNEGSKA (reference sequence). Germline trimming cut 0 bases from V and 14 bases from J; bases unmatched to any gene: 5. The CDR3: CSARDLRELYF. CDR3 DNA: TGCAGTGCTAGAGATTTGCGGGAGTTGTATTTT.

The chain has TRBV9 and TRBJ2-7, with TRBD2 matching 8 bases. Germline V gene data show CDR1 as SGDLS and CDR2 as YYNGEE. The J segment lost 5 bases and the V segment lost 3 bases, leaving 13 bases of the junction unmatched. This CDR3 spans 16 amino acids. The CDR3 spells CASSALRTGGPHEQYF. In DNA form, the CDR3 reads TGTGCCAGCAGCGCCCTTAGGACGGGAGGGCCCCACGAGCAGTACTTC.

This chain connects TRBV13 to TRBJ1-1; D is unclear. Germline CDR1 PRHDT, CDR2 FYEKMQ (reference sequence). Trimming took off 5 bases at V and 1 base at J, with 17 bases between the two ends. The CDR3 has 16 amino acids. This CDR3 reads CASSPSAWVSNTEAFF. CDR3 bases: TGTGCCAGCAGCCCATCCGCCTGGGTCTCGAACACTGAAGCTTTCTTT.

This CDR3 reads CASRPGQDLYEQYF. DNA of the CDR3: TGTGCCAGCAGACCGGGACAGGATCTGTACGAGCAGTACTTC. The genes are TRBV2 and TRBJ2-7, with TRBD1 identical over 8 bases. The CDR3 covers 14 residues. V lost 6 bases to trimming and J lost 4 bases; unmatched junction nucleotides: 8. Germline CDR1 SNHLY, CDR2 FYNNEI.

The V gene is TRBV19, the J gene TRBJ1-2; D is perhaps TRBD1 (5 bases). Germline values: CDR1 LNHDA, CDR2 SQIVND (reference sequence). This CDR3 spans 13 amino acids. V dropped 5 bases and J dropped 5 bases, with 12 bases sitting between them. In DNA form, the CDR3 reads TGTGCCAGTAGTGGGGGTTTGGTTTATGGCTACACCTTC. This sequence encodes CASSGGLVYGYTF.

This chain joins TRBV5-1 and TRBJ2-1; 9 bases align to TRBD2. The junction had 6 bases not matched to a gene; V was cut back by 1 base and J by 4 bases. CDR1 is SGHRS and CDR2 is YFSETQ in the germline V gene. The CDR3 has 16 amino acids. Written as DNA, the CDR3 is TGCGCCAGCAGCTTGACGCGGGAGGGCATGTACAATGAGCAGTTCTTC. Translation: CASSLTREGMYNEQFF.

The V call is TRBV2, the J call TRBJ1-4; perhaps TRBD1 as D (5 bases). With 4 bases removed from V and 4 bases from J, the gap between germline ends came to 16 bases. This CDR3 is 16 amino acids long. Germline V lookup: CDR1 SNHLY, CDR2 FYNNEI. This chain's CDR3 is CASSGSGDGRNEKLFF. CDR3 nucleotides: TGTGCCAGCAGTGGTAGCGGGGACGGACGTAATGAAAAACTGTTTTTT.

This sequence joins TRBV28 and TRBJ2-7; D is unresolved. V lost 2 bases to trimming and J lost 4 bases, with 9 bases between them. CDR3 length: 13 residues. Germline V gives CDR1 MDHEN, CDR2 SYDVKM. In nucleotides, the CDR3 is TGTGCCAGCAGTTTAATTAGCTGGTACGAGCAGTACTTC. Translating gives CASSLISWYEQYF.

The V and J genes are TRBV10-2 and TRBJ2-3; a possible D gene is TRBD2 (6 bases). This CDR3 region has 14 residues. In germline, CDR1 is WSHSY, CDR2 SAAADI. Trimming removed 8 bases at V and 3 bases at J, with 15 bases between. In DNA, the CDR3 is TGCGCCAGCGAGGACTACGGGGAAACAGATACGCAGTATTTT. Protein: CASEDYGETDTQYF.

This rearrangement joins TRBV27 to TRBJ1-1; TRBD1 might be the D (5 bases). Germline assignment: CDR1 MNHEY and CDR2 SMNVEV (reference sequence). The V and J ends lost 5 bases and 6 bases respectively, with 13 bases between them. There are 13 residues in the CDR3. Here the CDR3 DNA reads TGTGCCAGCAGTCCGAATCGGGGCTCTGAAGCTTTCTTT. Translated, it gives CASSPNRGSEAFF.

The CDR3 DNA sequence: TGCGCCAGCAGCTCAAACGGCCCCGAGTACGGGAGCGGGTTCTTC. This gives the protein CASSSNGPEYGSGFF. This chain uses TRBV5-1 with TRBJ2-1; D is possibly TRBD2 (6 bases). V lost 3 bases, J lost 15 bases, and 25 bases lay in between. There are 15 residues in the CDR3. In germline, CDR1 is SGHRS, CDR2 YFSETQ.

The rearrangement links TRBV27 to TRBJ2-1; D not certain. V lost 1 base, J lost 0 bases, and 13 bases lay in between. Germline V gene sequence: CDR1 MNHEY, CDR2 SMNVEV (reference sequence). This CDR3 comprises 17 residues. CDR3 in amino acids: CASSLWVPASSYNEQFF. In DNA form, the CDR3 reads TGTGCCAGCAGTTTATGGGTCCCGGCGAGCTCCTACAATGAGCAGTTCTTC.

In DNA, the CDR3 is TGTGCCAGCATTGGGAGGTGGGATCAGCCCCAGCATTTT. Its translation: CASIGRWDQPQHF. This rearrangement joins TRBV2 to TRBJ1-5; D unresolved. V was shortened by 7 bases and J by 5 bases, with 12 bases between the two germline ends. The CDR3 is made up of 13 amino acids. Germline V gene sequence: CDR1 SNHLY, CDR2 FYNNEI.

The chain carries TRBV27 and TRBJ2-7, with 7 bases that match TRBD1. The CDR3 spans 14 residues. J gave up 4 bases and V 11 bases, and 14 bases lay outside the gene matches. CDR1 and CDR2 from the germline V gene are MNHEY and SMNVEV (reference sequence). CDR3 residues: CADHGRDRAYEQYF. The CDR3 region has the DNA TGTGCCGACCACGGGCGAGACAGGGCATACGAGCAGTACTTC.

The CDR3 region has the DNA TGTGCCAGCAGCGTAGGTGGCACATCTGAGCAGTTCTTC. Its translation: CASSVGGTSEQFF. The rearrangement joins TRBV9 to TRBJ2-1; D is unresolved. Between the trimmed V and J ends, which lost 0 bases and 9 bases, there was a span of 10 bases. Germline CDR1 reads SGDLS; CDR2 reads YYNGEE. The CDR3 extends over 13 amino acids.

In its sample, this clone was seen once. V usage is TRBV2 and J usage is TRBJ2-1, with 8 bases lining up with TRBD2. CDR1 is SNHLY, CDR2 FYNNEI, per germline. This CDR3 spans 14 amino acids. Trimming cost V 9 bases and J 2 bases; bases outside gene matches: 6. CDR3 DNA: TGTGCCAGAGAAGCGGGAGTGGCCTACAATGAGCAGTTCTTC. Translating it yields CAREAGVAYNEQFF.

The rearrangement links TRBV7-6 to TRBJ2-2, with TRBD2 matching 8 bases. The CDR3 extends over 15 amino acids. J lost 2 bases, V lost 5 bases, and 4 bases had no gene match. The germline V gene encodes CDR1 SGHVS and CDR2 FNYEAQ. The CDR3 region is CASSREGSNTGELFF. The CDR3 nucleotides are TGTGCCAGCAGCCGGGAGGGCTCTAACACCGGGGAGCTGTTTTTT. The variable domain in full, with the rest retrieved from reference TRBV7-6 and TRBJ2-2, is GAGVSQSPRYKVTKRGQDVALRCDPISGHVSLYWYRQALGQGPEFLTYFNYEAQQDKSGLPNDRFSAERPEGSISTLTIQRTEQRDSAMYRCASSREGSNTGELFFGEGSRLTVL.

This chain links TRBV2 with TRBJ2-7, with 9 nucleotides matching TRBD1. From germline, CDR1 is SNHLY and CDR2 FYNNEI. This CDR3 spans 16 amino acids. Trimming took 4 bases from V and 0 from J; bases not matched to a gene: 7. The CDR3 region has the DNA TGTGCCAGCAGTGTTACTGACAGGGGGTACTCCTACGAGCAGTACTTC. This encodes CASSVTDRGYSYEQYF.

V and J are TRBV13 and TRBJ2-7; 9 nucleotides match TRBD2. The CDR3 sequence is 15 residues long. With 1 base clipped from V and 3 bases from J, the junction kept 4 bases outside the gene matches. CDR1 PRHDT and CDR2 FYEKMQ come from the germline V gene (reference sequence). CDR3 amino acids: CASSLAGSGSYEQYF. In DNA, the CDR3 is TGTGCCAGCAGCTTAGCGGGTAGCGGGAGCTACGAGCAGTACTTC.

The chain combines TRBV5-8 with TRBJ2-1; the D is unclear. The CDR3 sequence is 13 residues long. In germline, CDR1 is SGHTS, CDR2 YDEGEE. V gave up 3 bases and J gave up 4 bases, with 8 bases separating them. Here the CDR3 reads CASSWISYNEQFF. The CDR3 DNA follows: TGTGCCAGCAGCTGGATCTCATACAATGAGCAGTTCTTC.

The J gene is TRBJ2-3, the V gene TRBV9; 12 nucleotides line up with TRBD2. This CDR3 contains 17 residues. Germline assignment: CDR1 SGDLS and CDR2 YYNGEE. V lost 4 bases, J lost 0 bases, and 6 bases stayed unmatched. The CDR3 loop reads CASSNGLAGPSTDTQYF. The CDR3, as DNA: TGTGCCAGCAGCAATGGACTAGCGGGACCAAGCACAGATACGCAGTATTTT.

The chain's CDR3 is CASSYSSGNEQYF. CDR3 nucleotide sequence: TGTGCCAGCAGTTACTCCTCAGGGAACGAGCAGTACTTC. This sequence joins TRBV6-6 and TRBJ2-7, with a tentative D call TRBD1 (5 bases). Germline CDR1 MNHNY, CDR2 SVGAGI (reference sequence). This CDR3 is 13 amino acids long. V lost 0 bases and J 5 bases, leaving 8 bases between the germline ends.

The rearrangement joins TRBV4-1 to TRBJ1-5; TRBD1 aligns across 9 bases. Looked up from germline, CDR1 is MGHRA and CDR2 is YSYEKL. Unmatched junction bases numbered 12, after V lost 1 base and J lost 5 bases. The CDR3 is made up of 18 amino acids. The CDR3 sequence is CASSQVGTGGSTDQPQHF. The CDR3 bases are TGCGCCAGCAGCCAAGTGGGAACAGGGGGCAGTACGGATCAGCCCCAGCATTTT.

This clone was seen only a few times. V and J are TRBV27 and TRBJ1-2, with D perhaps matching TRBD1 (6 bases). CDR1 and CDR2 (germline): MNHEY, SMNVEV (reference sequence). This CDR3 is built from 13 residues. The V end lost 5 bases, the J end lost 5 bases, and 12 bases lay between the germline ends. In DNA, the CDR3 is TGTGCCAGCAGTAACATTCAGGGGTATGGCTACACCTTC. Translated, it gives CASSNIQGYGYTF.

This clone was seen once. The CDR3 coding sequence is TGTGCCAGCAGCATGGGGGTCGGGAATCAGCCCCAGCATTTT. Encoded protein: CASSMGVGNQPQHF. The chain combines TRBV7-9 with TRBJ1-5; TRBD1 might be the D (5 bases). The CDR3 has 14 residues. CDR1 and CDR2 from the germline V gene are SEHNR and FQNEAQ (reference sequence). V lost 5 bases, J lost 4 bases, and 12 bases lay in between.

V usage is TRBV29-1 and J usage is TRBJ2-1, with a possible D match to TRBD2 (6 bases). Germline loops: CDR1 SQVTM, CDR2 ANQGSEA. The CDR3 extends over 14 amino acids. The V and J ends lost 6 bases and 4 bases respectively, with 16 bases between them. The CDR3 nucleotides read TGCAGCGTGGACACCGGGACTGGTTACAATGAGCAGTTCTTC. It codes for CSVDTGTGYNEQFF.

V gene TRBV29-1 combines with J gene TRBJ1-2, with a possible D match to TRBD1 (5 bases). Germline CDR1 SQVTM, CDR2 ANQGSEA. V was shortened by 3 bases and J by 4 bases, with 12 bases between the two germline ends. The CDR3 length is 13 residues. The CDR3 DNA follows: TGCAGCGTTGATCGCTCGAGGGGCTATGGCTACACCTTC. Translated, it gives CSVDRSRGYGYTF. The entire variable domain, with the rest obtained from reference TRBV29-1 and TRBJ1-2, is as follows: SAVISQKPSRDICQRGTSLTIQCQVDSQVTMMFWYRQQPGQSLTLIATANQGSEATYESGFVIDKFPISRPNLTFSTLTVSNMSPEDSSIYLCSVDRSRGYGYTFGSGTRLTVV.

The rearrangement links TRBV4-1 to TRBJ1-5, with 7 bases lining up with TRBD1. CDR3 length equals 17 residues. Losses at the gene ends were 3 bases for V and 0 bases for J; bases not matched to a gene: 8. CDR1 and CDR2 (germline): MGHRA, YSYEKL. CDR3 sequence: CASSHSTGPYSNQPQHF. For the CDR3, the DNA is TGCGCCAGCAGCCATTCGACAGGGCCTTATAGCAATCAGCCCCAGCATTTT.

The DNA of the CDR3 is TGTGCCAGCCAAAATCCTCGGGGACAGCATTATCAGCCCCAGCATTTT. This codes for CASQNPRGQHYQPQHF. This rearrangement joins TRBV28 to TRBJ1-5; 7 bases agree with TRBD1. The CDR3 length is 16 residues. The germline CDR1 and CDR2 sequences are MDHEN and SYDVKM. V shed 8 bases and J 5 bases; nucleotides not matched to a gene: 15.

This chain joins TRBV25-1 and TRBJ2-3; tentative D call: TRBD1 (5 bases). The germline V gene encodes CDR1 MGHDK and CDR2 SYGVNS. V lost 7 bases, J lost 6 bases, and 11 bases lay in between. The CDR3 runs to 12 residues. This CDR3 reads CASTDQGDTQYF. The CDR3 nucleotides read TGTGCCAGCACCGACCAGGGTGATACGCAGTATTTT.